This TCR beta chain is drawn from a study of blood T cell repertoires in COVID-19. For the study at large: There were acute and convalescent COVID-19 samples, and they came from the United States, Italy and Spain. PBMCs, B-cell-depleted T cells, or T cells were the source of the cDNA or gDNA that made up the material.

How the authors handled the data: Reference gene primer amplification in the assay estimated nucleated cell counts. Generated by immunoSEQ multiplex PCR, the TCRdb table keeps only in-frame clones and is missing some. V and J calls and clone size are copied from that table; D and trimming were computed from the DNA. This sample has roughly 140,000 clones, with around 87% found just once. V lost 7 bases and J lost 9; bases outside the gene matches: 5. CDR3 length equals 13 residues. Germline-derived CDR1 and CDR2 are SNHLY and FYNNEI. The origin of this receptor is a woman aged 55-70 years with active or convalescent COVID-19. The J gene is TRBJ1-6, the V gene TRBV2, with 8 bases lining up with TRBD1. The specimen sequenced was peripheral blood. CDR3 region: CASTGQVGSPLHF. Written as DNA, the CDR3 is TGTGCCAGCACGGGACAGGTGGGTTCACCCCTCCACTTT.